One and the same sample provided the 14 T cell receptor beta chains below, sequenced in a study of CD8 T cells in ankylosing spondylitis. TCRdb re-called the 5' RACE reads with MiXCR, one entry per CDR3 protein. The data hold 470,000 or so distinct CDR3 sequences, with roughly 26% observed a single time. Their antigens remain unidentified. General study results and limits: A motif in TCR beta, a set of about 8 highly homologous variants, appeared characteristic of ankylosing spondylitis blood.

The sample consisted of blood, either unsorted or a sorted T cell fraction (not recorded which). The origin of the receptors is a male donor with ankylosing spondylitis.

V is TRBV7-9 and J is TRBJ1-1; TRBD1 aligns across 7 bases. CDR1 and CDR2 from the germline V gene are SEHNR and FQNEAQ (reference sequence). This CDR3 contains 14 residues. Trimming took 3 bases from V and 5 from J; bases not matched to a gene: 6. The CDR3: CASSLGGGLTEAFF. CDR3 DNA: TGTGCCAGCAGCTTGGGAGGGGGCTTGACTGAAGCTTTCTTT.

CDR3 in amino acids: CAISGTRGNEQFF. The CDR3 coding sequence is TGTGCCATCAGTGGGACTAGGGGCAATGAGCAGTTCTTC. The V gene is TRBV10-3, the J gene TRBJ2-1, with 7 bases identical to TRBD2. Germline loops: CDR1 ENHRY, CDR2 SYGVKD. The CDR3 spans 13 residues. J was trimmed by 6 bases and V by 4 bases; bases with no gene match: 3.

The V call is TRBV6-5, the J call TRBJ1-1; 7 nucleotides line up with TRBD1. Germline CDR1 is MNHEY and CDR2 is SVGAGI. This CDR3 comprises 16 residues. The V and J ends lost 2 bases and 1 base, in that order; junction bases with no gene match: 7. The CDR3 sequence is CASSYGRTGGNTEAFF. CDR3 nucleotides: TGTGCCAGCAGTTACGGTCGGACAGGCGGGAACACTGAAGCTTTCTTT.

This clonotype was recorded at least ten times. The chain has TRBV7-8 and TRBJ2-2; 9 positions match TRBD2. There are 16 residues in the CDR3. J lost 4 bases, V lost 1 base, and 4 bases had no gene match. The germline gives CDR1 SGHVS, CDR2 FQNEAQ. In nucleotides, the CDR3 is TGTGCCAGCAGCTTAGTTGCTAGCGGGATCACCGGGGAGCTGTTTTTT. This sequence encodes CASSLVASGITGELFF. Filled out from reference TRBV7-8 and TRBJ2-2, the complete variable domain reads GAGVSQSPRYKVAKRGQDVALRCDPISGHVSLFWYQQALGQGPEFLTYFQNEAQLDKSGLPSDRFFAERPEGSVSTLKIQRTQQEDSAVYLCASSLVASGITGELFFGEGSRLTVL.

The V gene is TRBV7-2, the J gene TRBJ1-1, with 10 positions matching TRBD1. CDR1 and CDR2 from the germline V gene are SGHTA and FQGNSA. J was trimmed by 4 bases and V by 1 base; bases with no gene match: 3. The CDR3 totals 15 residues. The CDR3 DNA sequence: TGTGCCAGCAGCTTAGTCGGACAGGGGGGCACTGAAGCTTTCTTT. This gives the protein CASSLVGQGGTEAFF.

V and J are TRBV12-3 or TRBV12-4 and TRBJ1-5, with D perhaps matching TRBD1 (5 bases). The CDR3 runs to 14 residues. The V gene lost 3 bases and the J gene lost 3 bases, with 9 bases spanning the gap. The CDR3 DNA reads TGTGCCAGCAGTTTTGCAGGGCACAATCAGCCCCAGCATTTT. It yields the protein CASSFAGHNQPQHF.

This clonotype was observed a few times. CDR3: CASSPRLGQAGRTGELFF. The CDR3 nucleotides are TGTGCCAGCAGCCCCAGACTAGGGCAAGCGGGGCGGACCGGGGAGCTGTTTTTT. The chain carries TRBV4-2 and TRBJ2-2; 7 nucleotides match TRBD2. CDR1 and CDR2 (germline): LGHNA, YNFKEQ. This CDR3 contains 18 residues. The ends lost 4 bases at V and 5 bases at J; junction bases unmatched: 16.

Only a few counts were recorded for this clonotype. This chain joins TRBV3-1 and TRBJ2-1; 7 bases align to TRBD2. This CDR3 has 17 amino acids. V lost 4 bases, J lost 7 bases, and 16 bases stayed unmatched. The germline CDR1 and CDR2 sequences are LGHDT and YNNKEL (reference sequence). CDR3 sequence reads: CASSRRSPLTSPNEQFF. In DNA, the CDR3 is TGTGCCAGCAGCCGGAGGAGTCCCTTGACTAGCCCAAATGAGCAGTTCTTC.

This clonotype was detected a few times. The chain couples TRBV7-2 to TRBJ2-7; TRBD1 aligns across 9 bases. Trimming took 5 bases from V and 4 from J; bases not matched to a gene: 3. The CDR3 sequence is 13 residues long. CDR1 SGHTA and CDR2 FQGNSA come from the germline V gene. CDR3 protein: CASSQGTGYEQYV. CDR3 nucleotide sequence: TGTGCCAGCAGCCAAGGGACAGGGTACGAGCAGTACGTC.

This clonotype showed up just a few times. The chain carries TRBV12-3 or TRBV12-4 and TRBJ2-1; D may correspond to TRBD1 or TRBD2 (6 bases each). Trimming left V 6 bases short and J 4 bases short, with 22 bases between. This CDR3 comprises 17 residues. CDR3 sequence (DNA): TGTGCCAGCAGCCCGGGGGCGGGATTCAATGCGTACAATGAGCAGTTCTTC. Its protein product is CASSPGAGFNAYNEQFF.

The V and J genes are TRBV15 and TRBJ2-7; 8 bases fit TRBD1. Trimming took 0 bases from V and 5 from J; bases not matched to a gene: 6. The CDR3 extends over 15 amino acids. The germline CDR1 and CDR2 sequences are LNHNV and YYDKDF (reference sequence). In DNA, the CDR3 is TGTGCCACCAGCAGAGAGACAGGGGATAAGAACGAGCAGTACTTC. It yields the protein CATSRETGDKNEQYF.

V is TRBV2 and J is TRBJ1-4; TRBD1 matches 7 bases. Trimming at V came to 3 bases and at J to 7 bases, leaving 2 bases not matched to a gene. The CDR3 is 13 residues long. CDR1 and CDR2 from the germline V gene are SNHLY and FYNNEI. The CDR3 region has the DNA TGTGCCAGCAGTGAGGGGGACAGTGAAAAACTGTTTTTT. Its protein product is CASSEGDSEKLFF.

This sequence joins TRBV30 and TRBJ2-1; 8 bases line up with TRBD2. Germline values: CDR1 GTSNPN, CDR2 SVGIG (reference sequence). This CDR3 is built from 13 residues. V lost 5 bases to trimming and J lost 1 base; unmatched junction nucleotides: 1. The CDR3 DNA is TGTGCCTGGCGGGGGGGGTCCTACAATGAGCAGTTCTTC. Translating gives CAWRGGSYNEQFF.

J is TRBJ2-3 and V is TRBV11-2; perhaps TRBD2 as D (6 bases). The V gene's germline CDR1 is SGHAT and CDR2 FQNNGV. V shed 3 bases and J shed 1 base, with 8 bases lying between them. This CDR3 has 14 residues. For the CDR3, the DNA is TGTGCCAGCAGCTTCGGGAGTCGCACAGATACGCAGTATTTT. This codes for CASSFGSRTDTQYF.